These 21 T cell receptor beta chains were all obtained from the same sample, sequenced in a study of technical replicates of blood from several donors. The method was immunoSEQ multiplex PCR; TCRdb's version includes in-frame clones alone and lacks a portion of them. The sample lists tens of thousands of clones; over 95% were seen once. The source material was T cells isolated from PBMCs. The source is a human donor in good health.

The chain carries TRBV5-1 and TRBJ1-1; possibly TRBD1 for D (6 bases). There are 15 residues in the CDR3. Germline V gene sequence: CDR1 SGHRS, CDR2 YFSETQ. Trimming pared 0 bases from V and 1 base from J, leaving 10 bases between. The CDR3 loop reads CASSLEGTSNTEAFF. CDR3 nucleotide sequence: TGCGCCAGCAGCTTGGAAGGGACATCGAACACTGAAGCTTTCTTT.

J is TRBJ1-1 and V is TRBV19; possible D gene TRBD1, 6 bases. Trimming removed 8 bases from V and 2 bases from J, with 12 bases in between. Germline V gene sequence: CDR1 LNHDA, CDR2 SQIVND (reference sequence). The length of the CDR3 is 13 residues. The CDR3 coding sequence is TGTGCCAGTGGAAACAGGGTTAACACTGAAGCTTTCTTT. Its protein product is CASGNRVNTEAFF.

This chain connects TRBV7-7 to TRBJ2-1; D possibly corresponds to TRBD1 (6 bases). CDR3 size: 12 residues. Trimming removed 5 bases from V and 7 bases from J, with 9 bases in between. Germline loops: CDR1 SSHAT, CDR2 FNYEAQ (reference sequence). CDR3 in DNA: TGTGCCAGCAGCGCGACAGGAAATGAGCAGTTCTTC. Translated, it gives CASSATGNEQFF.

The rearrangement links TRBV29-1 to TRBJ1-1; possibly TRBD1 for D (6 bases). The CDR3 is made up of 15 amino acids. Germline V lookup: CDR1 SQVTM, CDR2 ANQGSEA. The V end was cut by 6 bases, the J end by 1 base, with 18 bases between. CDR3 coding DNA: TGCAGCGTCAAAATCCCGGGACAAACGAACACTGAAGCTTTCTTT. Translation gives CSVKIPGQTNTEAFF.

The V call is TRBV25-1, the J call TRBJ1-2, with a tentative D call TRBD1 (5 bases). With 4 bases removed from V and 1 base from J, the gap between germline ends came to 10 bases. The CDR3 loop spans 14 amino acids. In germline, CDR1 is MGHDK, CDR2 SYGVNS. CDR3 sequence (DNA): TGTGCCAGCAGTGTTAGGGGCTTTAACTATGGCTACACCTTC. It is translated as CASSVRGFNYGYTF.

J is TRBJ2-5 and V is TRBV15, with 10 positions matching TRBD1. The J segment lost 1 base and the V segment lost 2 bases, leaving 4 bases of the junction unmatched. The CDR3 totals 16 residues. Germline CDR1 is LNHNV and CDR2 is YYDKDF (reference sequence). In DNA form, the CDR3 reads TGTGCCACCAGCAGAACAGACAGGGGGCCCCAAGAGACCCAGTACTTC. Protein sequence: CATSRTDRGPQETQYF.

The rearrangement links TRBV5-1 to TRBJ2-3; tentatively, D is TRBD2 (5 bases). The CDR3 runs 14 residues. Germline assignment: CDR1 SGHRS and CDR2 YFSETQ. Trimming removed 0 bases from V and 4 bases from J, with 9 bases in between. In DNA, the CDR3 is TGCGCCAGCAGCTTGGCCGACGGGGCAGATACGCAGTATTTT. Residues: CASSLADGADTQYF.

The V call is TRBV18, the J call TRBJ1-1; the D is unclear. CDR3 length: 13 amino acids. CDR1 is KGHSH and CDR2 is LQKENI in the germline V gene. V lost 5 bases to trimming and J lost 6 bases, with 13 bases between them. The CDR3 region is CASSAMRGSEAFF. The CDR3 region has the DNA TGTGCCAGCTCAGCAATGCGGGGATCTGAAGCTTTCTTT.

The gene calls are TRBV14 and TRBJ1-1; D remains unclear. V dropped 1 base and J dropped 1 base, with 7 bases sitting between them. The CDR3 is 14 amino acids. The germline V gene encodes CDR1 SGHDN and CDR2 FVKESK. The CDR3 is CASSQGRGNTEAFF. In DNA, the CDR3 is TGTGCCAGCAGCCAAGGTAGAGGGAACACTGAAGCTTTCTTT. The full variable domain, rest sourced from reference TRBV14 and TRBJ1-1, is EAGVTQFPSHSVIEKGQTVTLRCDPISGHDNLYWYRRVMGKEIKFLLHFVKESKQDESGMPNNRFLAERTGGTYSTLKVQPAELEDSGVYFCASSQGRGNTEAFFGQGTRLTVV.

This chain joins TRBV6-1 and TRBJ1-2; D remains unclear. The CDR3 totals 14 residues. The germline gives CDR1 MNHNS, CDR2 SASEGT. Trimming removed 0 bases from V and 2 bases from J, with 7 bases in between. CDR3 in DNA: TGTGCCAGCAGTGAAGCGTTAGCAAACTATGGCTACACCTTC. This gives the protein CASSEALANYGYTF.

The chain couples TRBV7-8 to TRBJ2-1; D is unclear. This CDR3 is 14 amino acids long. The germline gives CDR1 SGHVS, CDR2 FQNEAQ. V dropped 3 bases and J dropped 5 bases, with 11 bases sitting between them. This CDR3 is CASSLELINNEQFF. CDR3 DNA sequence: TGTGCCAGCAGCTTGGAGCTAATAAACAATGAGCAGTTCTTC.

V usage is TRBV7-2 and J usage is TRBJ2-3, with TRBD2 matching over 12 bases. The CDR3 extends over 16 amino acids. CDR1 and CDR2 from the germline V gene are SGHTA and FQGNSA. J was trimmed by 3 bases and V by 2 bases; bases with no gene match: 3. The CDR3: CASSLLAGGLTDTQYF. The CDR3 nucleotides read TGTGCCAGCAGCTTACTAGCGGGGGGGCTTACAGATACGCAGTATTTT. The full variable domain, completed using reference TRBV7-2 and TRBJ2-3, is GAGVSQSPSNKVTEKGKDVELRCDPISGHTALYWYRQSLGQGLEFLIYFQGNSAPDKSGLPSDRFSAERTGGSVSTLTIQRTQQEDSAVYLCASSLLAGGLTDTQYFGPGTRLTVL.

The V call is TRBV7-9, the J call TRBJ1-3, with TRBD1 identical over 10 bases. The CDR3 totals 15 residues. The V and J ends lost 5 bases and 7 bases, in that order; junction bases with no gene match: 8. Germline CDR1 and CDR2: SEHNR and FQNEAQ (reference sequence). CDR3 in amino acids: CASSTGTGEMNTIYF. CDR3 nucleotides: TGTGCCAGCAGCACCGGGACAGGGGAGATGAACACCATATATTTT.

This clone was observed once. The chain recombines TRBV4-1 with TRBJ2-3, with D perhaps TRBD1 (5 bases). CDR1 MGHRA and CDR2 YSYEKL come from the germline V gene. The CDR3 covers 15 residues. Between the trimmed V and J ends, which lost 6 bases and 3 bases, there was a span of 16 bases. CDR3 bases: TGCGCCAGCAGTATCTCAGGGTTAGGGACAGATACGCAGTATTTT. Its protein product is CASSISGLGTDTQYF.

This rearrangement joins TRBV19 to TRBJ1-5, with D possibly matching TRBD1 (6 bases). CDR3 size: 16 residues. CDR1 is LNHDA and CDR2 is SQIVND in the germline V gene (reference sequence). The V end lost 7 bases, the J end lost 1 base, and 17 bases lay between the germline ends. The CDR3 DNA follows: TGTGCCAGTACGATTTGGGGGCCGGTGAGCAATCAGCCCCAGCATTTT. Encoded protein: CASTIWGPVSNQPQHF.

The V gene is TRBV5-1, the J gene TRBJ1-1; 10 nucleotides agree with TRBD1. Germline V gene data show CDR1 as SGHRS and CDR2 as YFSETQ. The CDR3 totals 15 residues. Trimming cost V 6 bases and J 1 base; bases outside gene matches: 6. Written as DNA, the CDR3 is TGCGCCAGCAACAAGGGACAGGGGCCGAACACTGAAGCTTTCTTT. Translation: CASNKGQGPNTEAFF.

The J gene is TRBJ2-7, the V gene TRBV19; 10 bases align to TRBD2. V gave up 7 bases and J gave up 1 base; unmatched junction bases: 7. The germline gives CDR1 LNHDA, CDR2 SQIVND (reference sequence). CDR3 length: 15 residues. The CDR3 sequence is CASTPASGGSYEQYF. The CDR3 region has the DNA TGTGCCAGTACCCCGGCTAGCGGGGGATCCTACGAGCAGTACTTC.

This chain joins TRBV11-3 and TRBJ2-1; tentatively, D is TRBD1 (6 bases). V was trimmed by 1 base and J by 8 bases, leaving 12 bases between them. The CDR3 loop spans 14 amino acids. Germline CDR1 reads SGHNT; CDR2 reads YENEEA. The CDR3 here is CASSLGFKGDEQFF. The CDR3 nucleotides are TGTGCCAGCAGCTTAGGATTTAAGGGGGATGAGCAGTTCTTC.

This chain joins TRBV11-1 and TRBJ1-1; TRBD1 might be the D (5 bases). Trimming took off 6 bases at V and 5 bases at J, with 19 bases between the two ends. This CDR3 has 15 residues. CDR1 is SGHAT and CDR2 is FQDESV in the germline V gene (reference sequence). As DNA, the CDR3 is TGTGCCAGCAGTAACGCGGCAGCAGGGCGGACTGAAGCTTTCTTT. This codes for CASSNAAAGRTEAFF.

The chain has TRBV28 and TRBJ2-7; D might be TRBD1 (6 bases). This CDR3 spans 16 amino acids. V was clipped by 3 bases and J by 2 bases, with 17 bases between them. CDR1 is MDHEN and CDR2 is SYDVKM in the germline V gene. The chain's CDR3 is CASSFESEQGTYEQYF. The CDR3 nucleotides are TGTGCCAGCAGTTTCGAGTCCGAACAGGGTACCTACGAGCAGTACTTC.

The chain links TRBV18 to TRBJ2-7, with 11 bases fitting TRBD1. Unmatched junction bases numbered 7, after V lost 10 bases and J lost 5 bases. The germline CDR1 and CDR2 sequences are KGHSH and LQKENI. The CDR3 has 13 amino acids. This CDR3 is CATRDRGSDEQYF. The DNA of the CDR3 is TGTGCCACTCGGGACAGGGGGAGCGACGAGCAGTACTTC.